This T cell receptor beta chain was profiled in a study of control samples from healthy donors and cancer patients (dated by TCRdb to 2019 to 2021). The library was obtained by the immunoSEQ multiplex PCR assay. Imported from immuneACCESS, the table was reduced by TCRdb to in-frame sequences with V and J called. These copies leave out some clones; in studies compared against another copy, an unresolved V gene accounts for under half, and the cause of the remainder is not known. The sample table records fewer than 90,000 clones; over 70% of these occur just once. The top ten constitute under 30% of the sample. For this chain, trimming is 2 bases at the V end and 4 bases at the J end, and the number of junction bases without a gene match is 3. CDR1 and CDR2 are read off the germline V gene as SGHTA and FQGNSA. The CDR3 has 14 amino acids, counting the end cysteine and phenylalanine. Just the 42-base CDR3 DNA is kept, in frame starting at base 1.

There are a few counts of this clone. Its binding antigen is unknown. Base qualities are missing; no much larger clone stands one base away. This receptor was obtained from a man aged 45-60 years in good health. Sample: blood. Rearrangement joined TRBV7-2 to TRBJ1-2; a stretch of 8 junction bases matches TRBD1. The CDR3 amino acid sequence is: CASSLTGGGYGYTF. The nucleotide sequence is given as TGTGCCAGCAGCTTAACAGGGGGGGGCTATGGCTACACCTTC.